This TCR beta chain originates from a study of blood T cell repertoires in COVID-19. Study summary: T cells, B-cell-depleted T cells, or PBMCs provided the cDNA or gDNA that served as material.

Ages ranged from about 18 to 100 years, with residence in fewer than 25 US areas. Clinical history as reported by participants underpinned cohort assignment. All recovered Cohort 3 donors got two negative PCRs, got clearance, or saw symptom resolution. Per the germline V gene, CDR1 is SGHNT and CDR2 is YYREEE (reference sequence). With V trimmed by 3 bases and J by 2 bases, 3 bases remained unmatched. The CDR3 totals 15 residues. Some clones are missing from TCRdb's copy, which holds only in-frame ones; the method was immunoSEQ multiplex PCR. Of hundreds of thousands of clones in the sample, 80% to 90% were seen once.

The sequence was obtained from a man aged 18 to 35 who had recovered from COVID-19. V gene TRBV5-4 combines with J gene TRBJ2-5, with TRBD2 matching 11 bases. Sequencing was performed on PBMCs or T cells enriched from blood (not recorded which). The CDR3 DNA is TGTGCCAGCAGCTCGGGACTAGCGGCTCAAGAGACCCAGTACTTC. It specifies CASSSGLAAQETQYF.